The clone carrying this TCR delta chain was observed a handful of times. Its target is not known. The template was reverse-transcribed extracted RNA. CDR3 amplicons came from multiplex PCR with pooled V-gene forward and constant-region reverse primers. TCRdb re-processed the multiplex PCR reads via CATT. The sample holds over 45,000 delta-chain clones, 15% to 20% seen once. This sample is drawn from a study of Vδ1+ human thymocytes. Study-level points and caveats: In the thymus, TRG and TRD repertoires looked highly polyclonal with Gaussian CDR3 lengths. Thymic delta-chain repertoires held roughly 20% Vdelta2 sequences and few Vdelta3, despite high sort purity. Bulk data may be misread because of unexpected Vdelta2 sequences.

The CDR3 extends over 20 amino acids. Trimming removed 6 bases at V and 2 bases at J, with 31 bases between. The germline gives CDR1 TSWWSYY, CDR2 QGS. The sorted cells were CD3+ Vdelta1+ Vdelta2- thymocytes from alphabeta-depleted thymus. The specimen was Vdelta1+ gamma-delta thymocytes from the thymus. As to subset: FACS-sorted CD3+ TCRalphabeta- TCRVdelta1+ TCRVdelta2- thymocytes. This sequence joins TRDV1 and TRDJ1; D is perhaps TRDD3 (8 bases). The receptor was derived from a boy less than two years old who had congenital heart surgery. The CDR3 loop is CALGLNPPSCSLGDTDKLIF. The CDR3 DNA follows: TGTGCTCTTGGTCTCAACCCGCCTTCCTGTTCTTTGGGGGATACCGATAAACTCATCTTT.